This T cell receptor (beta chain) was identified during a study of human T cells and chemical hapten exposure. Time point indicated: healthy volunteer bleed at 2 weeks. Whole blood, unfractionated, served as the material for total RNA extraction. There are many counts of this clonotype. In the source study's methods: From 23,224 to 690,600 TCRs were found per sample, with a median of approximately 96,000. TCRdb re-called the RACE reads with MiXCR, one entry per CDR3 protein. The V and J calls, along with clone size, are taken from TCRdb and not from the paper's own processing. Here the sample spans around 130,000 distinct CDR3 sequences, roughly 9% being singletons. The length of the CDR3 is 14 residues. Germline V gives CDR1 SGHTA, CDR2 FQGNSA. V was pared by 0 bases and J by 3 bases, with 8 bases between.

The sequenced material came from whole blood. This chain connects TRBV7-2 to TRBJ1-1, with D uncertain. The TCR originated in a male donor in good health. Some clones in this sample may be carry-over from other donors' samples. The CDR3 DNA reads TGTGCCAGCAGCTTAGCAGGGCTGGACACTGAAGCTTTCTTT. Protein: CASSLAGLDTEAFF.